This TCR beta chain appears in the sequencing data of a study of T cell changes during pregnancy in multiple sclerosis. Using immunoSEQ multiplex PCR, the repertoire was profiled, and TCRdb retains in-frame clones only, with some absent. The sample carries tens of thousands of clones, around 90% recorded once. V was trimmed by 6 bases and J by 0 bases, leaving 20 bases between them. There are 17 residues in the CDR3. The germline gives CDR1 SGHNT, CDR2 YYREEE (reference sequence). The sequencing here drew on CD8+ T cells from peripheral blood mononuclear cells, taken before pregnancy. This TCR came from a female donor with multiple sclerosis, enrolled in a pregnancy study. The V call is TRBV5-4, the J call TRBJ2-3; TRBD1 might be the D (6 bases). CDR3 sequence (DNA): TGTGCCAGCATCCCTGAAGGGGGTCCCCGTAGCACAGATACGCAGTATTTT. It yields the protein CASIPEGGPRSTDTQYF.